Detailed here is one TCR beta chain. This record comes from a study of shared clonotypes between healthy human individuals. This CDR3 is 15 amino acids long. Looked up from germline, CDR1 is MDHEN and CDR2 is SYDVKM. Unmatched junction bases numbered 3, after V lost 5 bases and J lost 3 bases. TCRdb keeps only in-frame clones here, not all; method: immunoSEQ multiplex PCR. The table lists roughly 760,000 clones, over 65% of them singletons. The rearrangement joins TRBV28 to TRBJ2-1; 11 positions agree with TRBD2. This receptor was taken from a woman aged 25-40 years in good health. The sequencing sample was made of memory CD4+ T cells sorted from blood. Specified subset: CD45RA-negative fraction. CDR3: CASSPTSGSYNEQFF. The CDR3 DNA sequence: TGTGCCAGCAGTCCTACTAGCGGGAGCTACAATGAGCAGTTCTTC.